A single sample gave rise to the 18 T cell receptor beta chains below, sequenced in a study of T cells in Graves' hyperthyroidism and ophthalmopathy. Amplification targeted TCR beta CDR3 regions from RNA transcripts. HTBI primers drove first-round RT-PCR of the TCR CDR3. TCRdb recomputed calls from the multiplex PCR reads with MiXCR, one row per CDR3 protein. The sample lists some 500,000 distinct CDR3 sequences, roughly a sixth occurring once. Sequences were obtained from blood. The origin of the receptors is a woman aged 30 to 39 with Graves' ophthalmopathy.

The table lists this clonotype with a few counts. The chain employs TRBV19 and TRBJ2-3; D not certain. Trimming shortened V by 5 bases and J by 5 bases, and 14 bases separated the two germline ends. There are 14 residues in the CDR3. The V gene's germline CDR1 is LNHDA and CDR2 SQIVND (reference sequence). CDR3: CASSSTLSQDTQYF. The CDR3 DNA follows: TGTGCCAGTAGTTCGACCCTCTCCCAAGATACGCAGTATTTT.

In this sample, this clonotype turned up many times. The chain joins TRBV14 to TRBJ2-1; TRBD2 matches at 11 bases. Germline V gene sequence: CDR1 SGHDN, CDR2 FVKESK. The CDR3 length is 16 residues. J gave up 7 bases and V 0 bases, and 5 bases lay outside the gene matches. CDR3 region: CASSQDLAGGPNEQFF. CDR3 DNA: TGTGCCAGCAGCCAAGACCTAGCGGGAGGTCCTAATGAGCAGTTCTTC.

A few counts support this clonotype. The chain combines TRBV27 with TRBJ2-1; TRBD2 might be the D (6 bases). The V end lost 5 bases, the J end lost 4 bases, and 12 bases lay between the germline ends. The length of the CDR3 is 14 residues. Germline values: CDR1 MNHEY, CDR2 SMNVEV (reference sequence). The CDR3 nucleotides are TGTGCCAGCAGTGGCACGGGGGAGTACAATGAGCAGTTCTTC. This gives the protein CASSGTGEYNEQFF.

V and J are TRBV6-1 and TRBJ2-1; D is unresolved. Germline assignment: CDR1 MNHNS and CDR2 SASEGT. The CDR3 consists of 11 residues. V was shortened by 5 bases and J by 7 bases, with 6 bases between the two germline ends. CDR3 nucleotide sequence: TGTGCCAGCAGTTATGAGAATGAGCAGTTCTTC. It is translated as CASSYENEQFF.

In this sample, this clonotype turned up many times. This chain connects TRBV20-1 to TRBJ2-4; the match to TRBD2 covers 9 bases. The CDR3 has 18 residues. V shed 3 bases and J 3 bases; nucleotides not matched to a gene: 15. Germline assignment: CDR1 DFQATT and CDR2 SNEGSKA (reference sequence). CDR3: CSASRKREACLGKNIQYF. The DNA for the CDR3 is TGCAGTGCTAGTAGGAAGCGGGAGGCCTGTCTTGGCAAAAACATTCAGTACTTC.

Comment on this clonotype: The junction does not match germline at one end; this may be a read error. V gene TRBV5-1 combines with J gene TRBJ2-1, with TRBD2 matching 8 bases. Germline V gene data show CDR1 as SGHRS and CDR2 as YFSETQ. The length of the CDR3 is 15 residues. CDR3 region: CASNLDREGYHEQFF. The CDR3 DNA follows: TGCGCCAGCAACTTGGATCGGGAGGGATATCATGAGCAGTTCTTC.

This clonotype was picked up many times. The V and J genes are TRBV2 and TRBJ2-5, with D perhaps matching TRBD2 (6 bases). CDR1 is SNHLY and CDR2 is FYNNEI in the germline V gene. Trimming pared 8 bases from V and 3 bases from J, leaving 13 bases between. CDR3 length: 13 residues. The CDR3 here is CASRGLSEETQYF. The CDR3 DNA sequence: TGTGCCAGCCGGGGACTTTCCGAAGAGACCCAGTACTTC.

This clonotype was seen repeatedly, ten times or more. The CDR3 sequence is CASSLAQGLRQETQYF. CDR3 in DNA: TGTGCCAGCAGCTTAGCGCAAGGTCTTAGACAAGAGACCCAGTACTTC. The chain couples TRBV7-2 to TRBJ2-5; the D is unclear. The V gene lost 0 bases and the J gene lost 2 bases, with 13 bases spanning the gap. Germline lookup yields CDR1 SGHTA and CDR2 FQGNSA. This CDR3 spans 16 amino acids.

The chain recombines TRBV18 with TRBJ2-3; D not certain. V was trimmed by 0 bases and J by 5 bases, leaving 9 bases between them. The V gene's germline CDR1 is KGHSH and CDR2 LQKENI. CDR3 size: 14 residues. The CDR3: CASSPPPGEDTQYF. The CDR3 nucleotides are TGTGCCAGCTCACCACCGCCCGGCGAAGATACGCAGTATTTT.

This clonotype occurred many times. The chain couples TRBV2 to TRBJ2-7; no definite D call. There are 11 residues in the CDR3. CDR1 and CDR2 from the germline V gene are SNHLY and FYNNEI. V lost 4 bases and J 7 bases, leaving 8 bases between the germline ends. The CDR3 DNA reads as TGTGCCAGCAGTGTCATCGGGGAGCAGTACTTC. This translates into CASSVIGEQYF.

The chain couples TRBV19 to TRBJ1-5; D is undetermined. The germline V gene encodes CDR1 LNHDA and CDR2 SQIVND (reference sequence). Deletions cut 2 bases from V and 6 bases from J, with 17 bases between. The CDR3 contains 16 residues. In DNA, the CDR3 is TGTGCCAGTAGTATAAACGGGATCGTGGAAGGTCAGCCCCAGCATTTT. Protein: CASSINGIVEGQPQHF.

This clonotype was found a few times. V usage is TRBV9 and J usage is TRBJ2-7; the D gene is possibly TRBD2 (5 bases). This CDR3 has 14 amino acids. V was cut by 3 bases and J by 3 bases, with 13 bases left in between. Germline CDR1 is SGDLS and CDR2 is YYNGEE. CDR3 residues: CASSGSGRGYEQYF. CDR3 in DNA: TGTGCCAGCAGCGGGAGCGGACGGGGCTACGAGCAGTACTTC.

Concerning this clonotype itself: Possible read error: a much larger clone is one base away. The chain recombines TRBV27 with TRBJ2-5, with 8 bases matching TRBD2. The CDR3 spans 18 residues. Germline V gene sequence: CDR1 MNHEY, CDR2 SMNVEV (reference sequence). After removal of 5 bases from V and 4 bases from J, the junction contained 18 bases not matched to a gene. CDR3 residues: CASSDPVEAAGVGETQYF. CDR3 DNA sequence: TGTGCCAGCAGTGACCCCGTGGAGGCAGCGGGAGTTGGAGAGACCCAGTACTTC.

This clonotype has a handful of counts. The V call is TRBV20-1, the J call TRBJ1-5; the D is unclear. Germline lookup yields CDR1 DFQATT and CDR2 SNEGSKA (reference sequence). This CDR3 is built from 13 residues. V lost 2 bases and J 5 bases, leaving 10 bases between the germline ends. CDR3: CSARFQPDQPQHF. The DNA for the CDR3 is TGCAGTGCTAGATTTCAGCCCGATCAGCCCCAGCATTTT.

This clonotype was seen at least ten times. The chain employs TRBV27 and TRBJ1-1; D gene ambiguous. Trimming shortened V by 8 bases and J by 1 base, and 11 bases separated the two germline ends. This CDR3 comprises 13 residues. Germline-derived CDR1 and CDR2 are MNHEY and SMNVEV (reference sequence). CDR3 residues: CASQKGPNTEAFF. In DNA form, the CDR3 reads TGTGCCAGCCAAAAGGGTCCGAACACTGAAGCTTTCTTT.

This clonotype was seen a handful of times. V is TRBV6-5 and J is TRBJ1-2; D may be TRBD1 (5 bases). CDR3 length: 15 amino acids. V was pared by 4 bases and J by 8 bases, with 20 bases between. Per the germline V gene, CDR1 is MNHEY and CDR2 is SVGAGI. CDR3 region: CASSLAGVLGEGYTF. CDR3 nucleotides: TGTGCCAGCAGTTTGGCGGGGGTCCTGGGTGAGGGCTACACCTTC.

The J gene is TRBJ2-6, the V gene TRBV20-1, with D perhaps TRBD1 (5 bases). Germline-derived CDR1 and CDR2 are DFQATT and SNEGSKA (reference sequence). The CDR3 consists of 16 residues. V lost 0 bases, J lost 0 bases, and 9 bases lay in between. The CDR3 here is CSARDLDNSGANVLTF. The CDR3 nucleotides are TGCAGTGCTAGAGATCTGGACAACTCTGGGGCCAACGTCCTGACTTTC.

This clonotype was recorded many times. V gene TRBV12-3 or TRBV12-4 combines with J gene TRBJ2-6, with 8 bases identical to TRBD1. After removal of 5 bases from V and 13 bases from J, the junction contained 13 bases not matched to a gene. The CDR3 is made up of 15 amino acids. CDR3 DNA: TGTGCCAGCAGTGCGACCGGAGGGACAGGTCAGGTCCTGACTTTC. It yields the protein CASSATGGTGQVLTF.